Below, 6 T cell receptor beta chains from the same sample are listed, as sequenced in a study of technical replicates of blood from a handful of donors. The method was immunoSEQ multiplex PCR; TCRdb's version includes in-frame clones alone and lacks a portion of them. In the table there are approximately 81,000 clones, approximately 96% of which are singletons. Sample: T cells isolated from PBMCs. Receptor source: a human donor in good health.

This clone was counted a few times. The rearrangement uses TRBV19 and TRBJ2-7, with 8 bases lining up with TRBD1. The J segment lost 7 bases and the V segment lost 9 bases, leaving 11 bases of the junction unmatched. Per germline, CDR1 LNHDA and CDR2 SQIVND (reference sequence). The CDR3 is 13 amino acids. The CDR3 is CASTHTGGSEQYF. CDR3 bases: TGTGCCAGCACCCACACAGGGGGGAGTGAGCAGTACTTC.

The chain couples TRBV7-3 to TRBJ1-3, with D maybe TRBD1 (5 bases). This CDR3 region has 15 residues. V was clipped by 4 bases and J by 1 base, with 11 bases between them. From germline, CDR1 is SGHTA and CDR2 FQGTGA. This chain's CDR3 is CASSSDSSSGNTIYF. The CDR3 bases are TGTGCCAGCAGCTCAGACAGTAGTTCTGGAAACACCATATATTTT.

J is TRBJ2-3 and V is TRBV13, with D unclear. Trimming took 8 bases from V and 5 from J, leaving 8 bases between them. The CDR3 sequence is 11 residues long. Germline V lookup: CDR1 PRHDT, CDR2 FYEKMQ (reference sequence). The CDR3, as DNA: TGTGCCAGCGGCAAATTAGATACGCAGTATTTT. It specifies CASGKLDTQYF.

The V gene is TRBV10-3, the J gene TRBJ2-7; the match to TRBD2 covers 7 bases. CDR1 is ENHRY, CDR2 SYGVKD, per germline. V lost 11 bases to trimming and J lost 6 bases; unmatched junction nucleotides: 19. The CDR3 totals 15 residues. CDR3 in DNA: TGTGCCGTAGGAATTTTCGCCGGGACTACCTCCGAGCAGTACTTC. Translating it yields CAVGIFAGTTSEQYF.

CDR3 sequence (DNA): TGCGCCAGCAGCTCTTACAGGCTACCGAACACTGAAGCTTTCTTT. Encoded protein: CASSSYRLPNTEAFF. The chain combines TRBV5-1 with TRBJ1-1; a weak D match, TRBD1 (5 bases). The V end was cut by 3 bases, the J end by 1 base, with 13 bases between. CDR3 length: 15 residues. Looked up from germline, CDR1 is SGHRS and CDR2 is YFSETQ.

The V gene is TRBV6-1, the J gene TRBJ2-5; a weak D match, TRBD2 (5 bases). V was trimmed by 3 bases and J by 5 bases, leaving 25 bases between them. CDR1 is MNHNS and CDR2 is SASEGT in the germline V gene. The CDR3 is 18 residues long. CDR3: CASSDPWFGRGGGETQYF. In nucleotides, the CDR3 is TGTGCCAGCAGTGATCCCTGGTTTGGCCGGGGTGGAGGCGAGACCCAGTACTTC.